Given below is one TCR beta chain in context. What it recognizes is unknown. This specimen comes from a study of T cell repertoires in cytomegalovirus infection. At the level of the study: Both recently identified HLA-C-restricted and well-studied HLA-B-restricted CMV epitopes were used in the study. Signatures in public TCR beta sequences pointed to both CMV infection and matching HLA type. Points from the study as a whole: HLA-C-restricted CMV clonotypes gave the most frequent clonotype in two of eight donors. The study identified carriers of CMV plus the relevant HLA from cumulative public TCR beta family frequency.

TCRdb fed the reads into MiXCR, producing one record per CDR3 protein. The table lists approximately 770,000 distinct CDR3 sequences, 25% to 35% of them singletons. Germline loops: CDR1 MDHEN, CDR2 SYDVKM. Deletions cut 7 bases from V and 5 bases from J, with 12 bases between. CDR3 length: 13 residues. The sample was cultured CD8+ T cells from PBMCs, taken from culture after CMV antigen stimulation. The chain uses TRBV28 and TRBJ1-5; D is perhaps TRBD1 (6 bases). The TCR was taken from a human donor in good health (CMV status not recorded). Some clones in this sample may be carry-over from other donors' samples. CDR3 sequence (DNA): TGTGCCAGCACCCAGGGGCCCGATCAGCCCCAGCATTTT. Translating gives CASTQGPDQPQHF.